This TCR beta chain was sequenced in a study of STAT3 mutations in large granular lymphocyte leukemia. Points from the study as a whole: In several patients, dominant TCR clone burden exceeded STAT3 mutant burden, suggesting STAT3 mutation arose secondarily. Treatment regimens differed across patients between samplings. Every T-LGLL patient had at least one immunodominant TCRbeta clonotype. Persisting codominant clonotypes may have hidden a small pathogenic clone.

Deletions cut 7 bases from V and 5 bases from J, with 9 bases between. This CDR3 comprises 12 residues. Germline lookup yields CDR1 LNHDA and CDR2 SQIVND (reference sequence). This clone was seen a few times. Its cognate antigen is unknown. TCRbeta libraries averaged roughly 40,000 productive templates per sample. Sequenced by immunoSEQ multiplex PCR; TCRdb stores in-frame clones only, minus some. Of several thousand clones detected, roughly 34% appear once; the ten largest clones hold around 15%. The receptor was derived from a woman in her 40s with T-cell large granular lymphocyte leukemia. Some clones in this sample may be carry-over from other donors' samples. V usage is TRBV19 and J usage is TRBJ1-5, with D possibly matching TRBD1 (5 bases). The sequencing input was peripheral blood mononuclear cells. Here the CDR3 reads CASNWGDQPQHF. The CDR3 DNA is TGTGCCAGTAATTGGGGGGATCAGCCCCAGCATTTT.